What follows describes a single T cell receptor beta chain. The protocol was immunoSEQ multiplex PCR, while the TCRdb copy is restricted to in-frame clones and leaves out a portion. The table has nearly 50,000 clones, 89% seen once. The data were obtained in a study of CD4+ T cells in melanoma. With 4 bases clipped from V and 7 bases from J, the junction kept 9 bases outside the gene matches. The CDR3 spans 14 residues. Per germline, CDR1 SGDLS and CDR2 YYNGEE. This chain links TRBV9 with TRBJ2-7, with 9 bases aligning to TRBD1. Sample: peripheral blood. This TCR derives from a human donor with melanoma. The chain's CDR3 is CASSKRDRVSEQYF. The DNA of the CDR3 is TGTGCCAGCAGCAAGAGGGACAGGGTTTCGGAGCAGTACTTC.